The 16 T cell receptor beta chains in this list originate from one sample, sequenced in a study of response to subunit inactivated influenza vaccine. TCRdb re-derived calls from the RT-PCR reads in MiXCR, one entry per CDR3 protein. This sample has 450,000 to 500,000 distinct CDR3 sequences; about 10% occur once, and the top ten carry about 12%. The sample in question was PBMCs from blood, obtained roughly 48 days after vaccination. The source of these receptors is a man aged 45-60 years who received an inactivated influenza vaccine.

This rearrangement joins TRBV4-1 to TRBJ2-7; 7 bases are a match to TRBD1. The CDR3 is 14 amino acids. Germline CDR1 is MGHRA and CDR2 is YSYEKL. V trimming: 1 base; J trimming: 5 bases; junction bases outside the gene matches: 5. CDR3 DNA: TGCGCCAGCAGCCAAGTGACAGGGTACGACGAGCAGTACTTC. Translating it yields CASSQVTGYDEQYF.

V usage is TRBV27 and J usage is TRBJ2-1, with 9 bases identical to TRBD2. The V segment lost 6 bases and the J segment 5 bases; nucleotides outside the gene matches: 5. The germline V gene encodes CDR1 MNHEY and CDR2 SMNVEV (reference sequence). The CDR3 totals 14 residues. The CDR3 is CASSPSGVHNEQFF. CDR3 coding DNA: TGTGCCAGCAGCCCTAGCGGGGTCCACAATGAGCAGTTCTTC.

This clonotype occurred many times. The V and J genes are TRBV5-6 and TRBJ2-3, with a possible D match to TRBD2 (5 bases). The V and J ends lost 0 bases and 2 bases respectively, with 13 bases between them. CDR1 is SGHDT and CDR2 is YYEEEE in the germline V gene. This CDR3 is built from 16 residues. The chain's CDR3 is CASSLDSAVLTDTQYF. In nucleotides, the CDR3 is TGTGCCAGCAGCTTGGATAGCGCCGTCCTCACAGATACGCAGTATTTT. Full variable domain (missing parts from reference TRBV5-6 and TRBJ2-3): DAGVTQSPTHLIKTRGQQVTLRCSPKSGHDTVSWYQQALGQGPQFIFQYYEEEERQRGNFPDRFSGHQFPNYSSELNVNALLLGDSALYLCASSLDSAVLTDTQYFGPGTRLTVL.

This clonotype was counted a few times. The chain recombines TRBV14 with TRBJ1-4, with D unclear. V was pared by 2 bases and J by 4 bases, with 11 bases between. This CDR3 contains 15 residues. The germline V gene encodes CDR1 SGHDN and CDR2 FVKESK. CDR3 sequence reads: CASSQFYSFNEKLFF. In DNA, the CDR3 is TGTGCCAGCAGCCAATTCTACAGCTTTAATGAAAAACTGTTTTTT. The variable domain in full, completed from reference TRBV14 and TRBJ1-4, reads EAGVTQFPSHSVIEKGQTVTLRCDPISGHDNLYWYRRVMGKEIKFLLHFVKESKQDESGMPNNRFLAERTGGTYSTLKVQPAELEDSGVYFCASSQFYSFNEKLFFGSGTQLSVL.

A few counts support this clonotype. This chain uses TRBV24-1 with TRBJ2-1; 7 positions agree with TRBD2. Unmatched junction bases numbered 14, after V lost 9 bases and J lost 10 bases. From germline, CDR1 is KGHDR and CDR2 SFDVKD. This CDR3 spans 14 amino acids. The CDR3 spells CATRERGDAAEQFF. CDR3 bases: TGTGCCACCCGAGAACGGGGGGATGCGGCCGAGCAGTTCTTC.

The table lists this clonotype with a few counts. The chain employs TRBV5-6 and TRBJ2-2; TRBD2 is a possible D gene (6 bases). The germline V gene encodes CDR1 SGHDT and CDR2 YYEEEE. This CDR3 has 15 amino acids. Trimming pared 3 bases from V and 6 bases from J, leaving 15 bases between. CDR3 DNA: TGTGCCAGCAGCTCAGCGCGGGGAATGGCCGGGGAGCTGTTTTTT. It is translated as CASSSARGMAGELFF.

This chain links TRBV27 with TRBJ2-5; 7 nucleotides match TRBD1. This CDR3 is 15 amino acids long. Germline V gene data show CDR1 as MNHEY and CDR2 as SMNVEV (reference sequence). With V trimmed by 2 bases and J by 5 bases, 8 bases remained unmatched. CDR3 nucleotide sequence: TGTGCCAGCAGTTTAACGGGCAGGGGGTCTGAGACCCAGTACTTC. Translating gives CASSLTGRGSETQYF.

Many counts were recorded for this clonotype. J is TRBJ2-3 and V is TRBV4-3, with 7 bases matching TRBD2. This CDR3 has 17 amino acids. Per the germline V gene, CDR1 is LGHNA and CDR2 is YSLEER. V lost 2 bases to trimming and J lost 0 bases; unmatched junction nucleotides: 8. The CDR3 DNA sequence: TGCGCCAGCAGCCAATCACGTGCTAGCGGAAGCACAGATACGCAGTATTTT. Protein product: CASSQSRASGSTDTQYF.

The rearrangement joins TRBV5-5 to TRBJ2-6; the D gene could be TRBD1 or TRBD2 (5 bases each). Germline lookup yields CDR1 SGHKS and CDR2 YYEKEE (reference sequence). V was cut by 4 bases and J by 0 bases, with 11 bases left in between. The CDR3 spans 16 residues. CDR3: CASSPGPNSGANVLTF. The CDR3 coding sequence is TGTGCCAGCAGCCCGGGACCGAACTCTGGGGCCAACGTCCTGACTTTC.

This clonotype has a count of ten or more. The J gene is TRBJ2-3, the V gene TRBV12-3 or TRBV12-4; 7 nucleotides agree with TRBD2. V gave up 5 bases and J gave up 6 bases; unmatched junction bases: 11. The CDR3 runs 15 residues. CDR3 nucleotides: TGTGCCAGCAGTCTCCTAGGGAGGGGAGTGGATACGCAGTATTTT. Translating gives CASSLLGRGVDTQYF.

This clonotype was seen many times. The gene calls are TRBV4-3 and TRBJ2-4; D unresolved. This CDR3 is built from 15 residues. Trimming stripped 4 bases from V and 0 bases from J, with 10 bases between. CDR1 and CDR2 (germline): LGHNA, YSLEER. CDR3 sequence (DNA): TGCGCCAGCAGCCTAGATAGTAAAGCCAAAAACATTCAGTACTTC. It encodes CASSLDSKAKNIQYF.

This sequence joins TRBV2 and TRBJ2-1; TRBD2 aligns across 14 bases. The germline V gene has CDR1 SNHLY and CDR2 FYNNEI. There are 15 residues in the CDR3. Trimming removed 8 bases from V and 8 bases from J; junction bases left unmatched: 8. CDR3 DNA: TGTGCCAGCGGGGTTGGGACTAGCGGGAGCGATGAGCAGTTCTTC. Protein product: CASGVGTSGSDEQFF.

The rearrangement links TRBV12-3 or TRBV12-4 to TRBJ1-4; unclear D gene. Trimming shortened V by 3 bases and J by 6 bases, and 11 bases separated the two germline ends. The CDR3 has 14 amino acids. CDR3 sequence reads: CASSFGIPDEKLFF. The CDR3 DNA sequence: TGTGCCAGCAGTTTCGGAATACCCGATGAAAAACTGTTTTTT.

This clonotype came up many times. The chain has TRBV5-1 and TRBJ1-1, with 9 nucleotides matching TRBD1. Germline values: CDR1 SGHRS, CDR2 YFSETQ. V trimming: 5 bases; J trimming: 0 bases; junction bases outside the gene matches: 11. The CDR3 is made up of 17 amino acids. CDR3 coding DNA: TGCGCCAGCAGAACAGGGACAGGGATAGAGGTGAACACTGAAGCTTTCTTT. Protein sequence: CASRTGTGIEVNTEAFF.

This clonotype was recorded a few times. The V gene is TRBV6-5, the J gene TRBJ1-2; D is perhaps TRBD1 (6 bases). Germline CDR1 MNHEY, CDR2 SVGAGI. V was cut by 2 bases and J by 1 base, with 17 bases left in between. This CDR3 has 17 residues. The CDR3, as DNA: TGTGCCAGCAGTTACGCCAGGGACATCTTAATTAACTATGGCTACACCTTC. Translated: CASSYARDILINYGYTF.

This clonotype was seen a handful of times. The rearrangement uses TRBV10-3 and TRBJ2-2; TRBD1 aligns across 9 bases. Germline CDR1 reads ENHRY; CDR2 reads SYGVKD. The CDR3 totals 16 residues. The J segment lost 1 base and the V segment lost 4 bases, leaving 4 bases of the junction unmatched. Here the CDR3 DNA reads TGTGCCATCAGTGGAAGGGACAGGGAGAACACCGGGGAGCTGTTTTTT. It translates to CAISGRDRENTGELFF.